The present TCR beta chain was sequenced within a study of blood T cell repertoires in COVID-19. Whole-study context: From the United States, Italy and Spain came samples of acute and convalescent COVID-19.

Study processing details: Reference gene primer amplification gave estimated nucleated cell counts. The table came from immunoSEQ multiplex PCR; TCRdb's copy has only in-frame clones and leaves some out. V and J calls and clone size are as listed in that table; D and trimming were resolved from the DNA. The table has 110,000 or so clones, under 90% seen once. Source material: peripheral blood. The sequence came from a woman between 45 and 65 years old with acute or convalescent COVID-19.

CDR3 in DNA: TGTGCCAGCACCTATTTAGGAGGAGACACTGAAGCTTTCTTT. This codes for CASTYLGGDTEAFF. This chain connects TRBV6-5 to TRBJ1-1; no firm D call. V lost 7 bases and J lost 3, with 15 bases in between. Germline-derived CDR1 and CDR2 are MNHEY and SVGAGI. The CDR3 has 14 amino acids.